This T cell receptor beta chain stems from a study of blood T cells in healthy people across ages (dated by TCRdb to between 2015 and 2017). Background on the whole study: In model experiments, template switching captured about one uniquely barcoded TCR beta cDNA molecule for every two T cells. Four age groups were formed from the donors: young (average approximately 16 years), middle-aged (approximately 39), aged (roughly 59) and long-lived (less than 85). Using the same blood draw, the study looked at two additional independent replicas of 1 million unique cDNA reads for two donors, one aged 18 to 30 and the other aged 80 or older. Using deep sequencing normalized with unique cDNA molecular identifiers, the study measured how TCR beta repertoire diversity changes with age. Donors of different ages were randomly distributed across sequencing lanes to avoid experimental bias.

CDR1 and CDR2, looked up from the germline V gene, are KGHDR and SFDVKD. The CDR3 contains 14 residues, cysteine and phenylalanine counted. Just CDR3 DNA is preserved here, 42 bases in frame from base 1. Trimming removed 3 bases from V and 2 bases from J, leaving 8 bases between the germline ends. The library was made by 5' RACE. These reads were obtained on an Illumina HiSeq 2500. The second PCR ran for about 6 to 11 cycles and used a J-beta primer mix along with a sample-barcoded 5' primer. A template-switch 5' adaptor carrying 12 random nucleotides introduced a unique molecular identifier onto each TCR beta cDNA molecule. Each sample yielded at least 3 million CDR3-containing paired-end reads. First-strand cDNA synthesis was performed from all RNA using the Mint cDNA synthesis kit, with priming by a TRBC-specific oligonucleotide. Following uracil-DNA glycosylase treatment, a first 18-cycle PCR with universal primers M1SS and BC2_uni_R was performed on all cDNA. On the study's bioinformatics: For normalization, 1 million high-quality reads were randomly selected from each sample, with every read carrying a distinct molecular identifier. Reads sharing molecular identifiers were discarded rather than binned into consensus sequences. MiTCR, set to a Q25 quality threshold and the strictest error-elimination algorithm, was used for CDR3 identification, clonotype clustering and error correction. A nonparametric unseen species model using Euler transformation provided a lower-bound estimate of total TCR beta diversity. Using fastp trimming at Q25 and MiXCR clonotype assembly, TCRdb reanalyzed the public sequencing data and kept in-frame beta chains. For every CDR3 protein sequence, its rows merge into one entry that carries the most common genes and DNA. TCRdb's processing, not the study's, gives the V and J calls here. Across this sample there are over a million distinct CDR3 sequences, with approximately 39% seen only once. Of the sample, around 4% is held by the ten largest clones.

Study-wide conclusions, independent of this receptor: Donor CMV infection status was unknown, potentially confounding age-related changes in expanded clonotypes. Compared with the aged group, the long-lived group had more naive CD4+ T cells, fewer expanded clones and increased TCR diversity, suggesting age selection. Estimates of total diversity based on one million sequenced T cells were considered lower bounds and underestimates. As age increased, observed TCR beta diversity per million T cells dropped in a roughly linear way, and a significant reduction was already evident by age roughly 36. Since profiling was done on bulk unsorted PBMCs, naive and antigen-experienced compartments could not be conclusively compared. There was a strong correlation between observed TCR beta diversity and the percentage of naive T cells measured by flow cytometry.

The 39 donors, aged roughly 6 to 90 years, were systemically healthy Caucasian individuals from Russia. Around 10 milliliters of peripheral blood were collected from each donor into EDTA-treated Vacutainer tubes. PBMCs were isolated by Ficoll-Paque density-gradient centrifugation, with at least 6 million obtained per sample. Total RNA was extracted from PBMCs with Trizol reagent, with at least 6 micrograms obtained per sample. For every donor, an aliquot of PBMCs went through flow cytometry to measure the percentages of naive CD45RAhigh/CD27high T cells. In regard to this clonotype: The clone's antigen remains unknown. No much larger clone exists at a distance of one base, and base qualities are not known.

The clonotype comes from a woman aged 18-35 years in good health. In this chain, TRBV24-1 is recombined with TRBJ2-3; no confident D gene assignment can be made. Sequencing input: blood. The CDR3 region has the sequence CATSDKAFTDTQYF. Read as DNA, the sequence is TGTGCCACCAGTGATAAAGCGTTCACAGATACGCAGTATTTT.